Sequencing of this TCR beta chain was carried out in a study of response to subunit inactivated influenza vaccine. TCRdb analysed the RT-PCR reads with MiXCR anew, one entry per CDR3 protein. The table shows approximately 160,000 distinct CDR3 sequences, with around 10% occurring only once. V was pared by 0 bases and J by 7 bases, with 8 bases of the junction left unmatched. This CDR3 comprises 16 residues. Germline CDR1 and CDR2: ENHRY and SYGVKD. This receptor was taken from a man between 45 and 75 years old who received an inactivated influenza vaccine. This chain links TRBV10-3 with TRBJ2-1; TRBD2 aligns across 8 bases. The starting material was CD8+ T cells sorted from PBMCs, obtained around 25 months after vaccination. The CDR3 loop reads CAISESNREGRNEQFF. The CDR3, as DNA: TGTGCCATCAGTGAGTCGAACCGGGAGGGTCGGAATGAGCAGTTCTTC.